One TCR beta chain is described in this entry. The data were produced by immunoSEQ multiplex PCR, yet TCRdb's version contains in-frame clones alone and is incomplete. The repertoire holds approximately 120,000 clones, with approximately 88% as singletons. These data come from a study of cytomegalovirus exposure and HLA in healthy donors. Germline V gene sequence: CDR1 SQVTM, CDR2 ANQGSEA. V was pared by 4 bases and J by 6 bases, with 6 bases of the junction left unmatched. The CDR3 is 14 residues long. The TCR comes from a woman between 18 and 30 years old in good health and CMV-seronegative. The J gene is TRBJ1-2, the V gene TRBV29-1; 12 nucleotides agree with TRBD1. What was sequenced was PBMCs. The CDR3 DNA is TGCAGCGTTGTGGGGACAGGGGGCGCGGATGGCTACACCTTC. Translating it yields CSVVGTGGADGYTF.